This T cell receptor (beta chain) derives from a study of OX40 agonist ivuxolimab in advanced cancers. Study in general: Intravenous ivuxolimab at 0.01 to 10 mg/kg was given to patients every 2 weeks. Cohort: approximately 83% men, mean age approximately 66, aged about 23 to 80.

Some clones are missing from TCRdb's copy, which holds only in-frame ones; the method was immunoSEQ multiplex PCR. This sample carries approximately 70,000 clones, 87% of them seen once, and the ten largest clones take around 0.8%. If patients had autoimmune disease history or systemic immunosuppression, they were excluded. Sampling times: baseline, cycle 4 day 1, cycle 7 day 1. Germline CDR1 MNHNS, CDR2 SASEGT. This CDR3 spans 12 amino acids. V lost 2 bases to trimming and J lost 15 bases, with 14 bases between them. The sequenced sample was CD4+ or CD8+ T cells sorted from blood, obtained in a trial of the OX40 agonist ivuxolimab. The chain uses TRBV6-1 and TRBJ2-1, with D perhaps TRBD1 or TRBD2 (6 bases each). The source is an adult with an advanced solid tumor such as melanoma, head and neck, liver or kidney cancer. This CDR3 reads CASSEWGAERFF. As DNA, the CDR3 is TGTGCCAGCAGTGAATGGGGGGCCGAACGGTTCTTC.